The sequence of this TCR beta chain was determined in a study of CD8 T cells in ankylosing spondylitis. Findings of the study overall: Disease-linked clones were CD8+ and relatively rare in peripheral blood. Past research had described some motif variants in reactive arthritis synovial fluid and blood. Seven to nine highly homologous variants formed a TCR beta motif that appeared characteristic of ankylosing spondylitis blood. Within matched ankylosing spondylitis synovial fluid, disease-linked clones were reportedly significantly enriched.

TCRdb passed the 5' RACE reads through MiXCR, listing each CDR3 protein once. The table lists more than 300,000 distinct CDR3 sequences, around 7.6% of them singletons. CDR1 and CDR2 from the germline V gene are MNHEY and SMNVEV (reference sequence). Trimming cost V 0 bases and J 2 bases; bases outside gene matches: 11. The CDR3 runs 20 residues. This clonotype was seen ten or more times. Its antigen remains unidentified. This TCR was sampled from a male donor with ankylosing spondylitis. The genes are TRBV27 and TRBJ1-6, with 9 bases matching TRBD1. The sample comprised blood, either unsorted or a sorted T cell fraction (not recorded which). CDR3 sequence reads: CASSLSRDRVFGTYNSPLHF. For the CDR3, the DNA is TGTGCCAGCAGTTTATCGAGGGACAGGGTATTTGGCACCTATAATTCACCCCTCCACTTT.